The sequence of this TCR beta chain was determined in a study of T cells after yellow fever vaccination. Overall study context: Researchers used SMART-Seq v4 Ultra Low Input to prepare fractions that had low cell numbers. Findings and caveats of the study: Some clonotypes were seen in both the CD4 and the CD8 compartments. These made up a small share and likely arose from convergent recombination.

This clonotype occurred a few times. Its antigen is undetermined. 5'RACE template switching generated TCR cDNA, adding a universal primer site and UMIs. TCRdb re-derived calls from the 5' RACE reads in MiXCR, one entry per CDR3 protein. This table holds a few hundred thousand distinct CDR3 sequences, about a fifth found once. The sequence came from a man aged 25 to 45 who received the YFV17D yellow fever vaccine. The material sequenced was PBMCs, taken 15 days after the yellow fever booster vaccination.

The CDR3 reads CASSYGRAETQYF. CDR3 bases: TGTGCCAGCAGTTACGGGAGGGCGGAGACCCAGTACTTC. The chain combines TRBV6-5 with TRBJ2-5, with 7 bases lining up with TRBD2. Trimming at V came to 2 bases and at J to 5 bases, leaving 2 bases not matched to a gene. The germline V gene encodes CDR1 MNHEY and CDR2 SVGAGI. The CDR3 has 13 residues.